These 19 T cell receptor beta chains were all obtained from the same sample, sequenced in a study of memory CD4+ T cells and cytomegalovirus serostatus. Single viable CD3+CD4+CD8-CD45RO+ cells were sorted as the memory CD4+ T cells. Repertoires were generated with immunoSEQ multiplex PCR, while TCRdb's copy carries only in-frame clones and drops some. The sample lists tens of thousands of clones; about 80% were seen once. What was sequenced was memory CD4+ T cells from blood. Receptor source: an adult in good health and CMV-seropositive.

This clone appeared once. This sequence joins TRBV2 and TRBJ1-1; 9 bases match TRBD1. The CDR3 sequence is 14 residues long. Germline V gene lookup returns CDR1 SNHLY and CDR2 FYNNEI. J was trimmed by 0 bases and V by 8 bases; bases with no gene match: 4. The CDR3 protein is CASSRTGVNTEAFF. The CDR3, as DNA: TGTGCCAGCTCTAGGACAGGGGTGAACACTGAAGCTTTCTTT.

This chain uses TRBV7-7 with TRBJ2-7; 7 positions agree with TRBD2. Trimming took 6 bases from V and 2 from J; bases not matched to a gene: 7. Germline V gene sequence: CDR1 SSHAT, CDR2 FNYEAQ (reference sequence). The CDR3 totals 14 residues. CDR3 sequence (DNA): TGTGCCAGCAGGCCCGGGACTACACCCTACGAGCAGTACTTC. Protein product: CASRPGTTPYEQYF.

The rearrangement joins TRBV7-9 to TRBJ2-3; TRBD2 matches at 10 bases. The V gene end was trimmed by 7 bases and the J gene end by 0 bases; junction bases not matched to a gene: 4. This CDR3 is built from 15 residues. Germline CDR1 SEHNR, CDR2 FQNEAQ (reference sequence). The CDR3 here is CASTEGLASTDTQYF. The CDR3 nucleotides read TGTGCCAGCACCGAGGGACTAGCGAGCACAGATACGCAGTATTTT.

The genes are TRBV27 and TRBJ2-5; maybe TRBD1 (5 bases). The germline V gene encodes CDR1 MNHEY and CDR2 SMNVEV (reference sequence). CDR3 length: 16 residues. V lost 6 bases to trimming and J lost 2 bases, with 19 bases between them. CDR3 DNA: TGTGCCAGCAGCCCTTGGAAGCAGGGCAAACAAGAGACCCAGTACTTC. This gives the protein CASSPWKQGKQETQYF.

The CDR3 sequence is CASSHNWGQGRANTEAFF. The DNA for the CDR3 is TGTGCCAGCAGCCACAATTGGGGACAGGGAAGAGCGAACACTGAAGCTTTCTTT. V usage is TRBV14 and J usage is TRBJ1-1; the match to TRBD1 covers 9 bases. Germline CDR1 is SGHDN and CDR2 is FVKESK. The CDR3 totals 18 residues. After removal of 3 bases from V and 1 base from J, the junction contained 12 bases not matched to a gene.

This clone came up a few times. V and J are TRBV28 and TRBJ2-7; 10 bases agree with TRBD1. The V gene end was trimmed by 3 bases and the J gene end by 3 bases; junction bases not matched to a gene: 11. Germline CDR1 reads MDHEN; CDR2 reads SYDVKM. This CDR3 spans 17 amino acids. DNA of the CDR3: TGTGCCAGCAGTTTGTTATTGTTTGGACAGGGGGACTACGAGCAGTACTTC. This codes for CASSLLLFGQGDYEQYF.

The chain employs TRBV7-8 and TRBJ1-5; a weak D match, TRBD1 (5 bases). CDR1 SGHVS and CDR2 FQNEAQ come from the germline V gene. V was trimmed by 1 base and J by 4 bases, leaving 14 bases between them. The CDR3 covers 16 residues. The CDR3 region is CASSLGAGLGNQPQHF. As DNA, the CDR3 is TGTGCCAGCAGCTTAGGGGCAGGGTTGGGGAATCAGCCCCAGCATTTT.

This clone was detected only once. The rearrangement uses TRBV9 and TRBJ2-5; a weak D match, TRBD1 (6 bases). CDR3 length equals 13 residues. V was cut by 4 bases and J by 2 bases, with 9 bases left in between. CDR1 is SGDLS, CDR2 YYNGEE, per germline. Here the CDR3 DNA reads TGTGCCAGCAGCAGACAGGTTCAAGAGACCCAGTACTTC. Its translation is CASSRQVQETQYF. Complete variable domain (other parts from reference TRBV9 and TRBJ2-5): DSGVTQTPKHLITATGQRVTLRCSPRSGDLSVYWYQQSLDQGLQFLIQYYNGEERAKGNILERFSAQQFPDLHSELNLSSLELGDSALYFCASSRQVQETQYFGPGTRLLVL.

The chain recombines TRBV6-1 with TRBJ1-3; TRBD1 matches 7 bases. The CDR3 consists of 15 residues. The J segment lost 0 bases and the V segment lost 8 bases, leaving 7 bases of the junction unmatched. Germline loops: CDR1 MNHNS, CDR2 SASEGT. The CDR3 loop reads CASLQGTSSGNTIYF. The CDR3 DNA is TGTGCCAGCCTACAGGGGACCAGCTCTGGAAACACCATATATTTT.

This chain links TRBV5-6 with TRBJ2-5; D remains unclear. From germline, CDR1 is SGHDT and CDR2 YYEEEE. The CDR3 spans 16 residues. The ends were cut back, 3 bases at V and 0 bases at J, with 15 bases in the middle. The CDR3 loop reads CASSSRGSMYQETQYF. Written as DNA, the CDR3 is TGTGCCAGCAGCTCGCGTGGCAGTATGTACCAAGAGACCCAGTACTTC.

This sequence joins TRBV18 and TRBJ1-2, with D possibly TRBD1 on 5 matching bases. CDR3 length equals 16 residues. In germline, CDR1 is KGHSH, CDR2 LQKENI. V was trimmed by 4 bases and J by 6 bases, leaving 21 bases between them. This CDR3 is CASSLDVGFRGDGYTF. CDR3 DNA: TGTGCCAGCTCACTCGACGTCGGGTTTCGGGGCGATGGCTACACCTTC.

This clone was picked up a small number of times. The chain employs TRBV14 and TRBJ1-5; D might be TRBD1 (5 bases). The CDR3 has 17 amino acids. V was clipped by 5 bases and J by 5 bases, with 22 bases between them. Germline CDR1 SGHDN, CDR2 FVKESK. The CDR3 region has the DNA TGTGCCAGCAGCAAGGGACTTGAGAAAGGCCAATATCAGCCCCAGCATTTT. Protein product: CASSKGLEKGQYQPQHF.

Only one count was recorded for this clone. This chain links TRBV2 with TRBJ1-1; D might be TRBD1 (5 bases). Trimming stripped 11 bases from V and 4 bases from J, with 17 bases between. Germline V gives CDR1 SNHLY, CDR2 FYNNEI. This CDR3 contains 13 residues. CDR3 in amino acids: CASTLGVGTEAFF. CDR3 DNA sequence: TGTGCCTCAACACTGGGGGTGGGCACTGAAGCTTTCTTT. The whole variable domain, filled in from reference TRBV2 and TRBJ1-1, reads EPEVTQTPSHQVTQMGQEVILRCVPISNHLYFYWYRQILGQKVEFLVSFYNNEISEKSEIFDDQFSVERPDGSNFTLKIRSTKLEDSAMYFCASTLGVGTEAFFGQGTRLTVV.

This clone occurred a few times. The chain has TRBV27 and TRBJ1-1; 7 nucleotides match TRBD1. V lost 4 bases and J lost 1; bases outside the gene matches: 12. Per germline, CDR1 MNHEY and CDR2 SMNVEV (reference sequence). This CDR3 region has 17 residues. CDR3 in amino acids: CASSSRTGSTSNTEAFF. In DNA form, the CDR3 reads TGTGCCAGCAGTTCCCGGACAGGATCTACTTCGAACACTGAAGCTTTCTTT.

V usage is TRBV11-3 and J usage is TRBJ2-7; TRBD2 aligns across 7 bases. The CDR3 extends over 14 amino acids. J lost 6 bases, V lost 4 bases, and 9 bases had no gene match. Germline CDR1 is SGHNT and CDR2 is YENEEA. CDR3 coding DNA: TGTGCCAGCAGCTCGACCCGACTAGCCCCCGAGCAGTACTTC. The encoded protein is CASSSTRLAPEQYF.

This clone showed up just once. This chain connects TRBV2 to TRBJ1-5; 7 bases line up with TRBD1. The trim removed 6 bases at V and 2 bases at J, leaving 10 bases unmatched. The CDR3 consists of 16 residues. Per germline, CDR1 SNHLY and CDR2 FYNNEI. In nucleotides, the CDR3 is TGTGCCAGCAGCTCCGACAGGGCTTGGGGCAATCAGCCCCAGCATTTT. Amino acid sequence: CASSSDRAWGNQPQHF.

The chain couples TRBV5-6 to TRBJ2-1, with D possibly matching TRBD2 (6 bases). There are 15 residues in the CDR3. V dropped 3 bases and J dropped 9 bases, with 19 bases sitting between them. From germline, CDR1 is SGHDT and CDR2 YYEEEE. CDR3 sequence (DNA): TGTGCCAGCAGCTACGGGAGCGCCTACGGTAGTGAGCAGTTCTTC. It translates to CASSYGSAYGSEQFF.

The chain combines TRBV7-2 with TRBJ1-2, with D hard to call. This CDR3 contains 14 residues. Germline values: CDR1 SGHTA, CDR2 FQGNSA. Between the trimmed V and J ends, which lost 5 bases and 0 bases, there was a span of 10 bases. The CDR3 DNA follows: TGTGCCAGCAGCCCAGATAGCACTAACTATGGCTACACCTTC. This codes for CASSPDSTNYGYTF.

Many counts were recorded for this clone. The rearrangement links TRBV19 to TRBJ2-2, with 7 bases that match TRBD1. Germline V gene data show CDR1 as LNHDA and CDR2 as SQIVND (reference sequence). This CDR3 is 15 amino acids long. V dropped 7 bases and J dropped 0; count of bases not matched to a gene: 5. The CDR3 loop reads CASIRGQSNTGELFF. CDR3 DNA: TGTGCCAGTATAAGGGGACAGTCGAACACCGGGGAGCTGTTTTTT.